The sequence of this TCR beta chain was determined in a study of PD-1 blockade in classical Hodgkin lymphoma. Whole-study results and caveats: Sources of repertoire differences remain undefined, possibly disease activity or prior therapy. Relapsed/refractory patients reportedly had lower baseline diversity than newly diagnosed patients.

The germline CDR1 and CDR2 sequences are MNHEY and SMNVEV (reference sequence). This CDR3 has 17 amino acids. Trimming cost V 4 bases and J 6 bases; bases outside gene matches: 10. Time point noted: newly diagnosed, previously untreated cHL patient sample. PBMCs representing newly diagnosed, untreated classical Hodgkin lymphoma functioned as the comparison. About this clone: The target antigen is unknown.

Profiling relied on immunoSEQ multiplex PCR, and the TCRdb table lists in-frame clones only, not all of them. The sample holds about 20,000 clones, 90% seen once. The genes are TRBV27 and TRBJ2-1; TRBD1 matches 12 bases. The sequence was obtained from a human donor with classical Hodgkin lymphoma. Source material: peripheral blood mononuclear cells (PBMCs). The CDR3 sequence: CASSWDRGQPGGNEQFF. Here the CDR3 DNA reads TGTGCCAGCAGTTGGGACAGGGGGCAACCAGGCGGCAATGAGCAGTTCTTC.